Following are 21 T cell receptor beta chains from one sample sequenced in a study of OX40 agonist ivuxolimab in advanced cancers. The repertoire was sequenced with immunoSEQ multiplex PCR; TCRdb's copy has only in-frame clones and lacks some. The table includes roughly 50,000 clones, 75% to 90% detected once. Material: CD4+ or CD8+ T cells sorted from blood, obtained in a trial of the OX40 agonist ivuxolimab. These receptors came from an adult with an advanced solid tumor such as melanoma, head and neck, liver or kidney cancer.

J is TRBJ1-1 and V is TRBV7-2, with D perhaps matching TRBD1 (5 bases). This CDR3 is 17 amino acids long. Trimming removed 1 base at V and 3 bases at J, with 18 bases between. The germline V gene encodes CDR1 SGHTA and CDR2 FQGNSA. The CDR3 DNA follows: TGTGCCAGCAGCTTAGGCAGGCGGAGGGGTAGATACACTGAAGCTTTCTTT. Translated: CASSLGRRRGRYTEAFF.

The V and J genes are TRBV5-4 and TRBJ2-5, with 10 nucleotides matching TRBD1. Unmatched junction bases numbered 15, after V lost 3 bases and J lost 7 bases. The CDR3 has 17 amino acids. Germline CDR1 reads SGHNT; CDR2 reads YYREEE (reference sequence). CDR3 loop: CASSWERQGASSGTQYF. In DNA form, the CDR3 reads TGTGCCAGCAGCTGGGAACGACAGGGGGCGTCGTCTGGGACCCAGTACTTC.

For this clone: The junction differs from germline at one of its ends, possibly a read error. The V and J genes are TRBV28 and TRBJ2-7, with 11 nucleotides matching TRBD1. CDR3 length: 13 residues. Germline CDR1 reads MDHEN; CDR2 reads SYDVKM. The DNA for the CDR3 is TGTGCCAGCAGTCCTAACCGGGACAGGGGGTCGAACTTC. Translation gives CASSPNRDRGSNF.

This chain connects TRBV18 to TRBJ2-4; D uncertain. The V gene lost 0 bases and the J gene lost 5 bases, with 11 bases spanning the gap. In germline, CDR1 is KGHSH, CDR2 LQKENI. CDR3 length: 15 residues. The CDR3 nucleotides read TGTGCCAGCTCACCACCGTCTGGGATCCAAAACATTCAGTACTTC. It encodes CASSPPSGIQNIQYF.

This clone was detected only once. This chain joins TRBV5-4 and TRBJ2-1; 8 positions match TRBD2. This CDR3 region has 15 residues. The germline V gene encodes CDR1 SGHNT and CDR2 YYREEE (reference sequence). With V trimmed by 4 bases and J by 4 bases, 7 bases remained unmatched. The chain's CDR3 is CASSPTGGGYNEQFF. CDR3 coding DNA: TGTGCCAGCAGCCCGACCGGGGGGGGTTACAATGAGCAGTTCTTC.

The chain carries TRBV28 and TRBJ2-2; D unclear. V dropped 5 bases and J dropped 2 bases, with 6 bases sitting between them. Germline assignment: CDR1 MDHEN and CDR2 SYDVKM. The length of the CDR3 is 13 residues. The CDR3: CASSTHNTGELFF. In nucleotides, the CDR3 is TGTGCCAGCAGTACCCACAACACCGGGGAGCTGTTTTTT.

The V gene is TRBV9, the J gene TRBJ1-5, with 8 bases lining up with TRBD1. This CDR3 has 15 residues. The ends lost 4 bases at V and 7 bases at J; junction bases unmatched: 10. The germline V gene encodes CDR1 SGDLS and CDR2 YYNGEE. The CDR3 reads CASSFQGAAGQPQHF. CDR3 DNA sequence: TGTGCCAGCAGCTTCCAGGGGGCGGCGGGGCAGCCCCAGCATTTT.

DNA for the CDR3: TGTGCCTGGAGTGTACGCGGCTACCCCACCGGGGAGCTGTTTTTT. Amino acid sequence: CAWSVRGYPTGELFF. The chain is built from TRBV30 and TRBJ2-2; no definite D call. CDR1 is GTSNPN and CDR2 is SVGIG in the germline V gene (reference sequence). This CDR3 is 15 amino acids long. V gave up 0 bases and J gave up 4 bases, with 12 bases separating them.

This clone came up once. J is TRBJ2-3 and V is TRBV11-2; possible D gene TRBD1, 6 bases. Germline values: CDR1 SGHAT, CDR2 FQNNGV. V lost 5 bases, J lost 0 bases, and 12 bases lay in between. The CDR3 is made up of 15 amino acids. CDR3 bases: TGTGCCAGCAGCCGACAGGCCTTCAGCACAGATACGCAGTATTTT. Protein: CASSRQAFSTDTQYF.

V gene TRBV10-3 combines with J gene TRBJ1-4, with 10 bases identical to TRBD1. This CDR3 is 14 amino acids long. The V gene end was trimmed by 11 bases and the J gene end by 6 bases; junction bases not matched to a gene: 9. CDR1 is ENHRY and CDR2 is SYGVKD in the germline V gene. CDR3 nucleotides: TGTGCCGTAGCGGGAGGACAGGGGGATGAAAAACTGTTTTTT. The encoded protein is CAVAGGQGDEKLFF.

The CDR3: CASSSRTDSYEQYF. For the CDR3, the DNA is TGTGCCAGCAGCTCGAGGACTGACTCCTACGAGCAGTACTTC. This chain uses TRBV9 with TRBJ2-7; possibly TRBD2 for D (5 bases). The V and J ends lost 4 bases and 0 bases respectively, with 11 bases between them. The CDR3 extends over 14 amino acids. CDR1 SGDLS and CDR2 YYNGEE come from the germline V gene. The full variable domain, rest sourced from reference TRBV9 and TRBJ2-7, is DSGVTQTPKHLITATGQRVTLRCSPRSGDLSVYWYQQSLDQGLQFLIQYYNGEERAKGNILERFSAQQFPDLHSELNLSSLELGDSALYFCASSSRTDSYEQYFGPGTRLTVT.

V is TRBV19 and J is TRBJ1-3; perhaps TRBD1 as D (5 bases). This CDR3 has 14 amino acids. Trimming took 7 bases from V and 2 from J, leaving 12 bases between them. Germline V gene sequence: CDR1 LNHDA, CDR2 SQIVND (reference sequence). CDR3 region: CASTPGGAGNTIYF. CDR3 in DNA: TGTGCCAGTACCCCAGGAGGGGCTGGAAACACCATATATTTT.

This clone was picked up one time. The V gene is TRBV6-1, the J gene TRBJ2-5; 7 nucleotides line up with TRBD2. Losses at the gene ends were 2 bases for V and 3 bases for J; bases not matched to a gene: 6. Germline V gives CDR1 MNHNS, CDR2 SASEGT. CDR3 length equals 15 residues. CDR3 DNA: TGTGCCAGCAGTGAATTCCAGGGAGGGGAAGAGACCCAGTACTTC. This codes for CASSEFQGGEETQYF.

This chain joins TRBV9 and TRBJ2-3; 7 bases are a match to TRBD1. Trimming cost V 0 bases and J 2 bases; bases outside gene matches: 3. This CDR3 region has 15 residues. Germline-derived CDR1 and CDR2 are SGDLS and YYNGEE. CDR3: CASSVEGATTDTQYF. CDR3 bases: TGTGCCAGCAGCGTAGAGGGGGCTACCACAGATACGCAGTATTTT.

The gene calls are TRBV11-2 and TRBJ2-7; D call uncertain. Deletions cut 3 bases from V and 1 base from J, with 7 bases between. Germline lookup yields CDR1 SGHAT and CDR2 FQNNGV. The CDR3 consists of 13 residues. The CDR3 protein is CASSFPGSYEQYF. CDR3 bases: TGTGCCAGCAGCTTCCCCGGGTCCTACGAGCAGTACTTC.

The chain uses TRBV6-5 and TRBJ2-7; D is perhaps TRBD2 (5 bases). This CDR3 has 15 amino acids. Trimming removed 8 bases from V and 0 bases from J, with 17 bases in between. CDR1 and CDR2 from the germline V gene are MNHEY and SVGAGI. CDR3 in amino acids: CASYTRQASSYEQYF. DNA for the CDR3: TGTGCCAGCTACACTAGGCAGGCAAGCTCCTACGAGCAGTACTTC.

The V and J genes are TRBV19 and TRBJ1-5; 9 positions match TRBD1. J gave up 3 bases and V 4 bases, and 7 bases lay outside the gene matches. This CDR3 spans 16 amino acids. CDR1 LNHDA and CDR2 SQIVND come from the germline V gene (reference sequence). The CDR3 region is CASSKEGTGNNQPQHF. In DNA form, the CDR3 reads TGTGCCAGTAGTAAAGAAGGGACAGGGAACAATCAGCCCCAGCATTTT.

This chain links TRBV29-1 with TRBJ1-3; 7 nucleotides agree with TRBD1. The V and J ends lost 4 bases and 0 bases, in that order; junction bases with no gene match: 3. Looked up from germline, CDR1 is SQVTM and CDR2 is ANQGSEA. The CDR3 extends over 14 amino acids. The CDR3 sequence: CSVAGQLSGNTIYF. Written as DNA, the CDR3 is TGCAGCGTTGCGGGACAGCTCTCTGGAAACACCATATATTTT. Filled out from reference TRBV29-1 and TRBJ1-3, the complete variable domain reads SAVISQKPSRDICQRGTSLTIQCQVDSQVTMMFWYRQQPGQSLTLIATANQGSEATYESGFVIDKFPISRPNLTFSTLTVSNMSPEDSSIYLCSVAGQLSGNTIYFGEGSWLTVV.

The V gene is TRBV4-1, the J gene TRBJ2-7; possibly TRBD2 for D (6 bases). V lost 4 bases and J 8 bases, leaving 18 bases between the germline ends. The CDR3 is 14 amino acids. The germline V gene encodes CDR1 MGHRA and CDR2 YSYEKL. Written as DNA, the CDR3 is TGCGCCAGCAGCCGGGGGGACGGATCTAAGAAGCAGTACTTC. It specifies CASSRGDGSKKQYF.

CDR3 in DNA: TGTGCCAGTGGAAGAGACAGGTCCTACGAGCAGTACTTC. This codes for CASGRDRSYEQYF. V and J are TRBV7-2 and TRBJ2-7, with D possibly TRBD1 on 6 matching bases. V was cut by 9 bases and J by 1 base, with 13 bases left in between. The CDR3 length is 13 residues. The germline V gene encodes CDR1 SGHTA and CDR2 FQGNSA.

This chain connects TRBV29-1 to TRBJ2-7; D uncertain. V dropped 1 base and J dropped 8 bases, with 9 bases sitting between them. The CDR3 totals 11 residues. CDR1 is SQVTM, CDR2 ANQGSEA, per germline. CDR3 DNA: TGCAGCGTTGAAGTCGGTGGTAAGCAGTACTTC. Translation gives CSVEVGGKQYF.